The T cell receptor beta chain described here comes from a study of neurological immune-mediated disorders. Study-wide results and limits: Subjects shared no identical expanded-clone CDR3 amino acid sequences, suggesting private TCR-beta repertoires in all groups.

The CDR3 contains 14 residues. V lost 4 bases and J lost 4, with 14 bases in between. CDR1 SGHTA and CDR2 FQGNSA come from the germline V gene. This clonotype was recorded many times. Its antigen is unidentified. The sample's time point: longitudinal time-point 1 (baseline). TCRdb reprocessed the 5' RACE reads via MiXCR and lists one record per CDR3 protein. The sample lists fewer than 55,000 distinct CDR3 sequences, 10% occurring once. The clonotype was recovered from a woman between 40 and 55 years old in good health. The chain combines TRBV7-2 with TRBJ2-7; D is unresolved. Input material: PBMCs. The CDR3 loop is CASSSGQVAYEQYF. DNA of the CDR3: TGTGCCAGCAGCTCAGGTCAGGTTGCATACGAGCAGTACTTC.